The clone carrying this TCR beta chain was seen a few times. Its target is unknown. The record originates from a study of beta chain features in type 1 diabetes. Broader study findings: A moderate, significant TCRB CDR3 shortening appeared in type 1 diabetes across four CD4+ subsets.

Trimming cost V 5 bases and J 3 bases, with 14 bases left between them. The CDR3 length is 15 residues. CDR1 and CDR2 (germline): SGHRS, YFSETQ. The whole isolated RNA underwent reverse transcription, so sequencing captured expressed TCRB transcripts. The average output of naive, central memory and regulatory T cell samples was about 3.3 million reads. TCRdb's copy holds only in-frame clones and misses some; the assay was immunoSEQ multiplex PCR. This repertoire shows 680,000 or so clones, 10% to 15% found once; its top ten account for roughly 0.022%. The sample taken for sequencing was naive CD4+ T cells from blood. The gene calls are TRBV5-1 and TRBJ2-2; D is uncertain. The TCR sequence derives from a man younger than 35 with type 1 diabetes. This CDR3 is CASRLQELDTGELFF. CDR3 nucleotide sequence: TGCGCCAGCAGACTTCAGGAGCTTGACACCGGGGAGCTGTTTTTT.